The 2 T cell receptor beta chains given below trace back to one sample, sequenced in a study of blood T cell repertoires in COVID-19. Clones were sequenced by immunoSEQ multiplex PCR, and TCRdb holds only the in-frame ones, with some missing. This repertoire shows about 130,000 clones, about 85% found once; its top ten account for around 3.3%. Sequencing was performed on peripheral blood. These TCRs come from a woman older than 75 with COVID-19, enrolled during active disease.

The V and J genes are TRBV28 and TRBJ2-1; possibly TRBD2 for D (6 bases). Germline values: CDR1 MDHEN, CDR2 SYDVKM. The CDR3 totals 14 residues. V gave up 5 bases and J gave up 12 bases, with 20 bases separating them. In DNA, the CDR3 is TGTGCCAGCAGTCCCCCCTCGGGACTTGGACGGCAGTTCTTC. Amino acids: CASSPPSGLGRQFF.

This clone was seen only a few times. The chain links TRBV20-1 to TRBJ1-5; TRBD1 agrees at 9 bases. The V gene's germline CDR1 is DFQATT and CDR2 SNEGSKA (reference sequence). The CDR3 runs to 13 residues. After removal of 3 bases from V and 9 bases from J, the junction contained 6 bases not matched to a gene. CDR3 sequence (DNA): TGCAGTGCTAGTACAGGGGGCGGTCTGCCCCAGCATTTT. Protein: CSASTGGGLPQHF.